These 29 T cell receptor beta chains share one sample of origin, sequenced in a study of T-cell reconstitution after alpha-beta-depleted transplantation in children. This sample's TCRbeta library carried unique molecular identifier barcodes. TCRdb analysed the PCR reads with MiXCR anew, one entry per CDR3 protein. The sample includes about 22,000 distinct CDR3 sequences, roughly a tenth of them seen just once. Material: PBMCs from the stem cell graft donor, obtained from the stem cell graft. These receptors were collected from a human donor who donated a stem cell graft to a child with chronic granulomatous disease.

This clonotype has ten or more counts. The chain uses TRBV19 and TRBJ2-1, with 12 nucleotides matching TRBD2. The germline CDR1 and CDR2 sequences are LNHDA and SQIVND (reference sequence). The CDR3 spans 14 residues. V was pared by 5 bases and J by 5 bases, with 1 base of the junction left unmatched. CDR3 in DNA: TGTGCCAGTAGTCGGACTAGCGGGAACAATGAGCAGTTCTTC. It translates to CASSRTSGNNEQFF. Full variable domain (rest looked up from reference TRBV19 and TRBJ2-1): DGGITQSPKYLFRKEGQNVTLSCEQNLNHDAMYWYRQDPGQGLRLIYYSQIVNDFQKGDIAEGYSVSREKKESFPLTVTSAQKNPTAFYLCASSRTSGNNEQFFGPGTRLTVL.

V is TRBV4-1 and J is TRBJ2-1; D possibly corresponds to TRBD2 (6 bases). Germline V gives CDR1 MGHRA, CDR2 YSYEKL. V was clipped by 3 bases and J by 8 bases, with 8 bases between them. CDR3 length equals 12 residues. The CDR3, as DNA: TGCGCCAGCAGCCATTTAGCGGATGAGCAGTTCTTC. The encoded protein is CASSHLADEQFF.

The chain joins TRBV20-1 to TRBJ2-7; D gene uncertain. V was clipped by 5 bases and J by 2 bases, with 13 bases between them. CDR3 size: 13 residues. The germline V gene has CDR1 DFQATT and CDR2 SNEGSKA (reference sequence). CDR3 in DNA: TGCAGTGCTGCCCCCGCAGGCACCTACGAGCAGTACTTC. It is translated as CSAAPAGTYEQYF.

In its sample, this clonotype was seen many times. The rearrangement uses TRBV6-2 or TRBV6-3 and TRBJ2-3, with D possibly matching TRBD1 (6 bases). Germline loops: CDR1 MNHEY, CDR2 SVGEGT. The length of the CDR3 is 14 residues. Trimming left V 4 bases short and J 0 bases short, with 8 bases between. The CDR3 DNA follows: TGTGCCAGCAGTTCAGGGGCTAGCACAGATACGCAGTATTTT. This encodes CASSSGASTDTQYF.

This clonotype was detected ten times or more. The chain links TRBV20-1 to TRBJ2-3; TRBD2 matches 9 bases. The V segment lost 3 bases and the J segment 0 bases; nucleotides outside the gene matches: 4. Germline V gene sequence: CDR1 DFQATT, CDR2 SNEGSKA (reference sequence). The CDR3 is made up of 15 amino acids. The CDR3 loop is CSASPLAGSTDTQYF. CDR3 nucleotides: TGCAGTGCTAGCCCCCTAGCGGGGAGCACAGATACGCAGTATTTT.

Many counts were recorded for this clonotype. The rearrangement uses TRBV20-1 and TRBJ1-2, with a possible D match to TRBD1 (5 bases). The CDR3 is 13 amino acids. The germline V gene has CDR1 DFQATT and CDR2 SNEGSKA (reference sequence). V lost 7 bases and J lost 6, with 18 bases in between. Here the CDR3 reads CSVKTGPYDGYTF. The CDR3, as DNA: TGCAGTGTAAAGACGGGGCCCTACGATGGCTACACCTTC.

This clonotype has a count of ten or more. J is TRBJ1-4 and V is TRBV20-1; D may be TRBD1 (5 bases). The CDR3 loop spans 14 amino acids. Trimming pared 6 bases from V and 8 bases from J, leaving 19 bases between. Germline loops: CDR1 DFQATT, CDR2 SNEGSKA (reference sequence). The CDR3 DNA reads as TGCAGTGCGGGGACCGGGAGAGGGGAGGAAAAACTGTTTTTT. Residues: CSAGTGRGEEKLFF.

This clonotype was picked up many times. The V and J genes are TRBV12-3 or TRBV12-4 and TRBJ2-5; TRBD1 agrees at 7 bases. Losses at the gene ends were 6 bases for V and 3 bases for J; bases not matched to a gene: 4. The CDR3 consists of 13 residues. CDR3 in DNA: TGTGCCAGCAGCCGGGACAGCAAAGAGACCCAGTACTTC. As protein: CASSRDSKETQYF.

This clonotype was counted at least ten times. This chain connects TRBV6-5 to TRBJ2-1; a weak D match, TRBD2 (6 bases). With 4 bases removed from V and 6 bases from J, the gap between germline ends came to 16 bases. The CDR3 sequence is 15 residues long. CDR1 MNHEY and CDR2 SVGAGI come from the germline V gene. CDR3 DNA sequence: TGTGCCAGCAGTTTAGGAGGGCTAGAACGCAATGAGCAGTTCTTC. Protein sequence: CASSLGGLERNEQFF.

This clonotype was picked up many times. This chain connects TRBV7-9 to TRBJ1-1; D might be TRBD1 (5 bases). Germline V lookup: CDR1 SEHNR, CDR2 FQNEAQ (reference sequence). The V end lost 5 bases, the J end lost 2 bases, and 15 bases lay between the germline ends. This CDR3 comprises 15 residues. In nucleotides, the CDR3 is TGTGCCAGCAGCGCACTCCAGGGTGGTAACACTGAAGCTTTCTTT. It is translated as CASSALQGGNTEAFF.

This clonotype was counted a few times. CDR3 DNA sequence: TGCAGCGTAGGCCTTGTCTCCACGGGAGGCTACACCTTC. Translation gives CSVGLVSTGGYTF. The chain uses TRBV29-1 and TRBJ1-2; D unclear. The CDR3 is made up of 13 amino acids. CDR1 SQVTM and CDR2 ANQGSEA come from the germline V gene. The ends were cut back, 6 bases at V and 8 bases at J, with 19 bases in the middle.

There are many counts of this clonotype. J is TRBJ1-4 and V is TRBV18; TRBD1 aligns across 7 bases. V shed 4 bases, J shed 6 bases, and the junction held 5 bases outside the gene matches. CDR1 and CDR2 from the germline V gene are KGHSH and LQKENI. The CDR3 has 14 amino acids. CDR3 DNA sequence: TGTGCCAGCTCACAACAGGGGAATTATGAAAAACTGTTTTTT. It translates to CASSQQGNYEKLFF.

This clonotype was recorded a few times. This chain connects TRBV5-1 to TRBJ2-3; D is unclear. From germline, CDR1 is SGHRS and CDR2 YFSETQ. V was cut by 4 bases and J by 2 bases, with 17 bases left in between. The CDR3 loop spans 16 amino acids. The CDR3 spells CASSLGVVRTTDTQYF. The CDR3 DNA reads TGCGCCAGCAGCCTGGGCGTAGTCAGAACCACAGATACGCAGTATTTT.

This clonotype was found once. V usage is TRBV4-2 and J usage is TRBJ2-1; the match to TRBD2 covers 11 bases. V lost 4 bases and J lost 8; bases outside the gene matches: 7. CDR1 and CDR2 from the germline V gene are LGHNA and YNFKEQ. The CDR3 is 15 amino acids. The CDR3 DNA follows: TGTGCCAGCAGCCCCCGACTAGCGGGGATCGATGAGCAGTTCTTC. It codes for CASSPRLAGIDEQFF.

At least ten counts were recorded for this clonotype. The chain recombines TRBV4-2 with TRBJ2-2; D is ambiguous. This CDR3 contains 15 residues. CDR1 is LGHNA and CDR2 is YNFKEQ in the germline V gene. Trimming shortened V by 0 bases and J by 1 base, and 6 bases separated the two germline ends. CDR3 region: CASSQEWGNTGELFF. CDR3 bases: TGTGCCAGCAGCCAAGAGTGGGGGAACACCGGGGAGCTGTTTTTT.

The chain recombines TRBV9 with TRBJ1-4, with a weak D call TRBD1 (6 bases). With 3 bases removed from V and 7 bases from J, the gap between germline ends came to 16 bases. The germline gives CDR1 SGDLS, CDR2 YYNGEE. The CDR3 spans 15 residues. This chain's CDR3 is CASSGSGDHGEKLFF. The CDR3 nucleotides are TGTGCCAGCAGCGGGTCAGGGGATCACGGTGAAAAACTGTTTTTT.

This clonotype was seen many times. The genes are TRBV29-1 and TRBJ2-3; D is perhaps TRBD1 (5 bases). The CDR3 has 15 amino acids. Between the trimmed V and J ends, which lost 3 bases and 0 bases, there was a span of 13 bases. Germline loops: CDR1 SQVTM, CDR2 ANQGSEA. The CDR3 sequence: CSVDGAVASTDTQYF. The CDR3 DNA reads TGCAGCGTTGATGGGGCAGTTGCTAGCACAGATACGCAGTATTTT.

This clonotype was found many times. J is TRBJ2-7 and V is TRBV18, with 11 nucleotides matching TRBD2. This CDR3 region has 17 residues. V shed 2 bases and J 0 bases; nucleotides not matched to a gene: 6. Germline values: CDR1 KGHSH, CDR2 LQKENI. CDR3 nucleotide sequence: TGTGCCAGCTCACCATCGGGACTAGCGGTAAGCTCCTACGAGCAGTACTTC. Protein sequence: CASSPSGLAVSSYEQYF.

This clonotype was counted ten times or more. The V gene is TRBV11-2, the J gene TRBJ1-4; D remains ambiguous. The germline gives CDR1 SGHAT, CDR2 FQNNGV. The V gene lost 2 bases and the J gene lost 0 bases, with 7 bases spanning the gap. The CDR3 contains 15 residues. This CDR3 reads CASSLIPTTNEKLFF. The DNA of the CDR3 is TGTGCCAGCAGCTTAATCCCTACAACTAATGAAAAACTGTTTTTT.

The V and J genes are TRBV27 and TRBJ2-1; D call uncertain. Between the trimmed V and J ends, which lost 11 bases and 1 base, there was a span of 15 bases. Germline loops: CDR1 MNHEY, CDR2 SMNVEV (reference sequence). The CDR3 is 14 residues long. This chain's CDR3 is CAFYPYRSYNEQFF. DNA for the CDR3: TGTGCCTTCTACCCCTACCGGTCCTACAATGAGCAGTTCTTC.

Notes on this clonotype: It may be a read error: a sequence one base away is much more abundant. The chain is built from TRBV7-9 and TRBJ1-1, with D hard to call. Germline values: CDR1 SEHNR, CDR2 FQNEAQ (reference sequence). The CDR3 loop spans 11 amino acids. Between the trimmed V and J ends, which lost 6 bases and 4 bases, there was a span of 6 bases. CDR3 nucleotide sequence: TGTGCCAGCAGTTGGCGCACTGAAGCTTTCTTT. Amino acids: CASSWRTEAFF.

This clonotype occurred many times. J is TRBJ1-6 and V is TRBV15; D perhaps matches TRBD1 (5 bases). V lost 0 bases to trimming and J lost 8 bases, with 8 bases between them. This CDR3 has 14 residues. CDR1 is LNHNV and CDR2 is YYDKDF in the germline V gene (reference sequence). CDR3 loop: CATSREGGYSPLHF. The CDR3 DNA is TGTGCCACCAGCAGAGAGGGGGGTTATTCACCCCTCCACTTT.

This clonotype was recorded many times. The chain uses TRBV28 and TRBJ2-1; maybe TRBD2 (5 bases). CDR1 is MDHEN and CDR2 is SYDVKM in the germline V gene. The V gene lost 1 base and the J gene lost 7 bases, with 11 bases spanning the gap. The CDR3 loop spans 14 amino acids. As DNA, the CDR3 is TGTGCCAGCAGTTTATTAGTAGCGTTGAATGAGCAGTTCTTC. As protein: CASSLLVALNEQFF.

This clonotype was seen repeatedly, ten times or more. This chain's CDR3 is CSASALVAGGGYRSSYNEQFF. CDR3 coding DNA: TGCAGTGCTAGCGCTCTCGTAGCGGGAGGCGGGTATCGTAGCTCCTACAATGAGCAGTTCTTC. The rearrangement uses TRBV20-1 and TRBJ2-1; 10 bases map to TRBD2. V dropped 3 bases and J dropped 0; count of bases not matched to a gene: 20. Germline V gene lookup returns CDR1 DFQATT and CDR2 SNEGSKA (reference sequence). This CDR3 contains 21 residues.

At least ten counts were recorded for this clonotype. The chain combines TRBV28 with TRBJ2-5, with a weak D call TRBD2 (6 bases). This CDR3 contains 16 residues. Per the germline V gene, CDR1 is MDHEN and CDR2 is SYDVKM. Trimming removed 2 bases from V and 2 bases from J, with 15 bases in between. CDR3 sequence reads: CASSLEVGGGQETQYF. As DNA, the CDR3 is TGTGCCAGCAGTTTAGAAGTTGGGGGAGGACAAGAGACCCAGTACTTC.

V usage is TRBV12-3 or TRBV12-4 and J usage is TRBJ2-6; D is uncertain. V was shortened by 1 base and J by 0 bases, with 4 bases between the two germline ends. The CDR3 sequence is 15 residues long. The CDR3 spells CASSLGSSGANVLTF. The CDR3 bases are TGTGCCAGCAGTTTAGGGAGCTCTGGGGCCAACGTCCTGACTTTC.

This clonotype was counted at least ten times. The genes are TRBV28 and TRBJ1-5; D possibly corresponds to TRBD1 (6 bases). Deletions cut 5 bases from V and 0 bases from J, with 11 bases between. CDR3 length: 15 amino acids. CDR1 and CDR2 (germline): MDHEN, SYDVKM. CDR3 sequence (DNA): TGTGCCAGCAGTCCGGGACATGCTAGCAATCAGCCCCAGCATTTT. Amino acids: CASSPGHASNQPQHF.

The table lists this clonotype with many counts. The chain couples TRBV6-4 to TRBJ2-2, with D tentatively TRBD1 (6 bases). V was cut by 0 bases and J by 0 bases, with 11 bases left in between. Germline lookup yields CDR1 MRHNA and CDR2 SNTAGT. CDR3 length: 17 residues. CDR3 residues: CASSDSQGLPNTGELFF. In nucleotides, the CDR3 is TGTGCCAGCAGTGACTCCCAGGGGCTTCCGAACACCGGGGAGCTGTTTTTT.

Ten or more counts support this clonotype. The V and J genes are TRBV30 and TRBJ1-6; 7 bases are a match to TRBD1. The CDR3 contains 15 residues. Germline trimming cut 4 bases from V and 10 bases from J; bases unmatched to any gene: 13. Per germline, CDR1 GTSNPN and CDR2 SVGIG (reference sequence). This chain's CDR3 is CAWTATTGTRSPLHF. CDR3 nucleotides: TGTGCCTGGACGGCGACGACAGGGACCCGCTCACCCCTCCACTTT. Drawing the rest from reference TRBV30 and TRBJ1-6, the complete variable domain is SQTIHQWPATLVQPVGSPLSLECTVEGTSNPNLYWYRQAAGRGLQLLFYSVGIGQISSEVPQNLSASRPQDRQFILSSKKLLLSDSGFYLCAWTATTGTRSPLHFGNGTRLTVT.